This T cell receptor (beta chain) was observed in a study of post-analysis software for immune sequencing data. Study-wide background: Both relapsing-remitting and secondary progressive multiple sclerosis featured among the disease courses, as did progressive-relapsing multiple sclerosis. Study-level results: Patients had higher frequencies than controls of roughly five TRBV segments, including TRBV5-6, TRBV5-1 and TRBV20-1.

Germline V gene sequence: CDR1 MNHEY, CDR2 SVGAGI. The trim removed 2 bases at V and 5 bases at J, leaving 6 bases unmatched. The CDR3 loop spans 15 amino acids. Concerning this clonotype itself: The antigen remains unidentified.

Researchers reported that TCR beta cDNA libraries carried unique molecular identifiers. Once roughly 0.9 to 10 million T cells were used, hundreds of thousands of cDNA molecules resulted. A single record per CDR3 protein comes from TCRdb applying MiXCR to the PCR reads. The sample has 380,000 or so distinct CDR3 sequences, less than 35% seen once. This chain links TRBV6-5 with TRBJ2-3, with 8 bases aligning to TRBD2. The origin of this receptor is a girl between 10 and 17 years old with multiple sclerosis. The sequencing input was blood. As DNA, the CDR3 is TGTGCCAGCAGTTACCCGGGGGGGGCCGGAGATACGCAGTATTTT. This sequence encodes CASSYPGGAGDTQYF.